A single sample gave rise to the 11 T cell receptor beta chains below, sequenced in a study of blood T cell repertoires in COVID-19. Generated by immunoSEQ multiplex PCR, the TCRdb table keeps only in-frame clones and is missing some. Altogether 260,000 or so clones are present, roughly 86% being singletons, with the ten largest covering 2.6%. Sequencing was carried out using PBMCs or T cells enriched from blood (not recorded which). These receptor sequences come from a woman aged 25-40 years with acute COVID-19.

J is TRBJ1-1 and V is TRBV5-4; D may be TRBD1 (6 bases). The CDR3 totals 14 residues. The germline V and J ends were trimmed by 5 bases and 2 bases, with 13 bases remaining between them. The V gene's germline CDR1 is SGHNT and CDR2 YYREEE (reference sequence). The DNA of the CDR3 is TGTGCCAGCAGGGCCAGGGGCTCAAACACTGAAGCTTTCTTT. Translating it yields CASRARGSNTEAFF.

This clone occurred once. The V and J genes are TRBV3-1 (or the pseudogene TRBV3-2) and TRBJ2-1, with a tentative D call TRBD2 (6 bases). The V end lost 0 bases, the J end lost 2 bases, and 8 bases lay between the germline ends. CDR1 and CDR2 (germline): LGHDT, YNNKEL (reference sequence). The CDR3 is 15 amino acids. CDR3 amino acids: CASSQDWTTYNEQFF. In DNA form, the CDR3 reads TGTGCCAGCAGCCAAGATTGGACTACCTACAATGAGCAGTTCTTC.

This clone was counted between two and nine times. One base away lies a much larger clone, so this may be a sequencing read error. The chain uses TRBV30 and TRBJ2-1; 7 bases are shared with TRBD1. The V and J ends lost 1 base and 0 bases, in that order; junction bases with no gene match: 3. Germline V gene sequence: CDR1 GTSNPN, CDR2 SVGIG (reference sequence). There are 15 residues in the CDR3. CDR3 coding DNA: TGTGCCTGGAGTGCGGGACAGAGCTCCTACAATGAGCAGTTCTTC. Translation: CAWSAGQSSYNEQFF.

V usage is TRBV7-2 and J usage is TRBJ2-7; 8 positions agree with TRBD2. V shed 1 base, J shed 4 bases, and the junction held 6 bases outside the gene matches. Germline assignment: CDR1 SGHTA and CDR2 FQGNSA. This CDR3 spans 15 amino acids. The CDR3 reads CASSLGGLDGYEQYF. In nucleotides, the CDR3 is TGTGCCAGCAGCTTAGGGGGACTAGATGGGTACGAGCAGTACTTC.

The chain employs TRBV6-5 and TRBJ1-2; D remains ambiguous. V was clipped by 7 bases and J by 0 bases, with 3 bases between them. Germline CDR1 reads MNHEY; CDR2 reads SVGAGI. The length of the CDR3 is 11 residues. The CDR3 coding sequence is TGTGCCAGCACAACTAACTATGGCTACACCTTC. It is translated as CASTTNYGYTF.

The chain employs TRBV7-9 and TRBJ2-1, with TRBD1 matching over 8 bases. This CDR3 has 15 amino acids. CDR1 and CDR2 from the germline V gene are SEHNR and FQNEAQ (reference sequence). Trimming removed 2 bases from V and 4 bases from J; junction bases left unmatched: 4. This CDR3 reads CASSLRDRRYNEQFF. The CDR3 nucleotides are TGTGCCAGCAGCTTAAGGGACAGGAGATACAATGAGCAGTTCTTC.

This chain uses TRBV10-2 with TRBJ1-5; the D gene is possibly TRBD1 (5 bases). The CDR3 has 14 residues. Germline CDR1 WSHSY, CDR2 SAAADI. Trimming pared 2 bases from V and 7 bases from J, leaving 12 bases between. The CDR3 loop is CASSEGHSRQPQHF. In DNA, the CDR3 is TGCGCCAGCAGTGAGGGACATTCCCGCCAGCCCCAGCATTTT.

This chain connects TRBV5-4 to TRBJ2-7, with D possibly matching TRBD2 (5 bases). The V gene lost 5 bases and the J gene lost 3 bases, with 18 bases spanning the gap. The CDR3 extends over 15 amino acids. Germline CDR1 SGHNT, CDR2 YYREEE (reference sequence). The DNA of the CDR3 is TGTGCCAGCAGTCCCGGGGTAGGGAGCGGCTACGAGCAGTACTTC. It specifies CASSPGVGSGYEQYF.

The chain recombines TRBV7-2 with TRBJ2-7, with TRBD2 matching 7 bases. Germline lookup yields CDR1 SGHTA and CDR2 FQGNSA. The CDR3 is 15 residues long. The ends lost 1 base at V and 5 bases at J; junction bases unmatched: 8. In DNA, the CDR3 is TGTGCCAGCAGCTTAGGGAAGCGGGGTAGACACGAGCAGTACTTC. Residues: CASSLGKRGRHEQYF. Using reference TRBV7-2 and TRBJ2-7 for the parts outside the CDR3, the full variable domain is GAGVSQSPSNKVTEKGKDVELRCDPISGHTALYWYRQSLGQGLEFLIYFQGNSAPDKSGLPSDRFSAERTGGSVSTLTIQRTQQEDSAVYLCASSLGKRGRHEQYFGPGTRLTVT.

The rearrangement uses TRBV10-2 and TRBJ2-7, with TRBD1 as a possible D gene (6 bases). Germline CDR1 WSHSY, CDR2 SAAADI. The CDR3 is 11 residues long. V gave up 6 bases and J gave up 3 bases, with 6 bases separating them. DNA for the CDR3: TGCGCCAGCAGGGACAGCTACGAGCAGTACTTC. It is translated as CASRDSYEQYF.

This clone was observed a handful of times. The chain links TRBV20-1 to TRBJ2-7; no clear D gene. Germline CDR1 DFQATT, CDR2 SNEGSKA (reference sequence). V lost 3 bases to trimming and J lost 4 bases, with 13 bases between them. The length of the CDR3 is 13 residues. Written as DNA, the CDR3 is TGCAGTGCTAGTTACACCTTCTCGTACGAGCAGTACTTC. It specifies CSASYTFSYEQYF.